Below, 2 T cell receptor beta chains from the same sample are listed, as sequenced in a study of T-cell memory formation after mild COVID-19. TCRdb called the 5' RACE reads again in MiXCR, with one record for every CDR3 protein. The sample contains roughly 380,000 distinct CDR3 sequences, 25% to 30% of which appear only once. Input material: PBMCs or a T cell subset sorted from them (not recorded which). These receptors all come from an adult woman who had mild COVID-19 (a few samples of this study predate the infection). Cell type and time point are not known.

This clonotype was observed a handful of times. This sequence joins TRBV7-2 and TRBJ1-3, with D possibly being TRBD1 (5 bases). The V and J ends lost 0 bases and 4 bases respectively, with 13 bases between them. Germline V gene lookup returns CDR1 SGHTA and CDR2 FQGNSA. This CDR3 has 16 amino acids. In DNA, the CDR3 is TGTGCCAGCAGCTTAGCGGGGGACGGTGTAGGAAACACCATATATTTT. This encodes CASSLAGDGVGNTIYF.

The J gene is TRBJ2-1, the V gene TRBV23-1; D ambiguous. TRBV23-1 carries the ORF label, with uncertain function. The CDR3 length is 12 residues. V lost 4 bases, J lost 6 bases, and 7 bases lay in between. For the CDR3, the DNA is TGCGCCAGCAGTCGGTACAGCAATGAGCAGTTCTTC. It is translated as CASSRYSNEQFF.